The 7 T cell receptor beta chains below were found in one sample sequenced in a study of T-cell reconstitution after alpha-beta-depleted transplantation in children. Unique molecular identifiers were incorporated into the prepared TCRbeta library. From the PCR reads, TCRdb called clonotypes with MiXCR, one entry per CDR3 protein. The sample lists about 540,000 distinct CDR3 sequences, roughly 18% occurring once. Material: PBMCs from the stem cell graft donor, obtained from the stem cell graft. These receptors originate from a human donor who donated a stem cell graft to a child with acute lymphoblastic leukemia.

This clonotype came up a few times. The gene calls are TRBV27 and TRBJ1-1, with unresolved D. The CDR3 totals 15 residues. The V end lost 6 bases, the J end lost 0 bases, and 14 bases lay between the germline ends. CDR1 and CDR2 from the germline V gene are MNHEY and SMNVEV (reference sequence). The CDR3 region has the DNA TGTGCCAGCAGGTTAGGCGGTGGGGTGAACACTGAAGCTTTCTTT. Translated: CASRLGGGVNTEAFF.

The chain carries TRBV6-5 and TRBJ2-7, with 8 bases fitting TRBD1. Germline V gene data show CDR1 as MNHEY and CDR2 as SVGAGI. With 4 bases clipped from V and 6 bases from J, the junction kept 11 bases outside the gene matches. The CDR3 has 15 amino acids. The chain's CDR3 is CASSSVTGEWGEQYF. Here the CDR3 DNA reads TGTGCCAGCAGTTCCGTGACAGGGGAGTGGGGCGAGCAGTACTTC.

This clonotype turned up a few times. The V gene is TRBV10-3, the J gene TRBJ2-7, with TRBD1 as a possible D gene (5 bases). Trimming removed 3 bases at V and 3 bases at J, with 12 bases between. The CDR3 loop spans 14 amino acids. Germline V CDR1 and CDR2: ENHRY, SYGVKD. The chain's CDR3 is CAISETDKFYEQYF. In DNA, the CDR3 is TGTGCCATCAGTGAAACGGACAAGTTCTACGAGCAGTACTTC.

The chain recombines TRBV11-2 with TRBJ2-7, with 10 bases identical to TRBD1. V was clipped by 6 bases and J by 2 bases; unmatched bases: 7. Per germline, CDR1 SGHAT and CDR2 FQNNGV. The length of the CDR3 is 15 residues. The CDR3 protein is CASRGTGALTYEQYF. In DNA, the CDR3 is TGTGCCAGCAGGGGGACAGGGGCACTTACCTACGAGCAGTACTTC.

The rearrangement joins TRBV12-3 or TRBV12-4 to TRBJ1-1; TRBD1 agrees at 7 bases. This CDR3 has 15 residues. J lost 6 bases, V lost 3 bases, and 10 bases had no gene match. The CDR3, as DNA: TGTGCCAGCAGTTTCGGGACAGCCTCAACCGCTGAAGCTTTCTTT. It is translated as CASSFGTASTAEAFF.

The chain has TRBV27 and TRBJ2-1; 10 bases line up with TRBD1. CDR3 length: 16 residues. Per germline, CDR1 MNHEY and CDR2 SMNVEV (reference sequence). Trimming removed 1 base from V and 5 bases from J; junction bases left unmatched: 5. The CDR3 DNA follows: TGTGCCAGCAGTTTATGGGGACAGGGGCAAAACAATGAGCAGTTCTTC. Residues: CASSLWGQGQNNEQFF.

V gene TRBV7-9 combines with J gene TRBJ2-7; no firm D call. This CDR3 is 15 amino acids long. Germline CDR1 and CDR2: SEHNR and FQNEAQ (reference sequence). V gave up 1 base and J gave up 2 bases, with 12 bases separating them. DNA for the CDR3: TGTGCCAGCAGCTTAGTAGGCGCCGGAGCCTACGAGCAGTACTTC. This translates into CASSLVGAGAYEQYF.